The source of this TCR beta chain is a study of blood T cells in healthy people across ages. This clonotype was picked up a small number of times. What it binds is not known. The V gene end was trimmed by 5 bases and the J gene end by 0 bases; junction bases not matched to a gene: 10. CDR3 length: 16 amino acids. Germline CDR1 reads DFQATT; CDR2 reads SNEGSKA (reference sequence). The second PCR ran roughly 6 to 11 cycles with a sample-barcoded 5' primer and J-beta primers. One entry per CDR3 protein results from TCRdb running MiXCR on the 5' RACE reads. Seen here are a few hundred thousand distinct CDR3 sequences, 27% observed once, and the top ten hold over 3.5%. Study-wide findings and caveats: In long-lived donors, naive CD4+ cell counts and diversity exceeded those of aged donors.

The same specimen was also included in a second study, on T cells of mothers and their children. That study adds: According to the study, all extracted RNA entered cDNA synthesis at 1.5 ug per 15 ul.

The receptor's source is a boy younger than 10 in good health. The chain uses TRBV20-1 and TRBJ2-4; 7 nucleotides align to TRBD1. Sequencing was carried out using blood. In DNA form, the CDR3 reads TGCAGTGCTCGGGACAGAATCCCACTAGCCAAAAACATTCAGTACTTC. It translates to CSARDRIPLAKNIQYF.